Listed below are T cell receptor beta chains from one sample, sequenced in a study of T cell responses to AZD1222 COVID-19 vaccine. Data came from immunoSEQ multiplex PCR; TCRdb stores just in-frame clones and leaves some out. The sample consists of some 78,000 clones, 83% of them appearing once. This material consisted of peripheral blood, taken 28 days after the second AZD1222 dose. The receptor set was obtained from an adult who received the AZD1222 COVID-19 vaccine. The CDR3 runs from the conserved cysteine through the conserved F or W. Each record gives: CDR3 protein, CDR3 DNA, V gene, J gene, D gene, clone size. D genes are given only for firm matches. For some rows the clone size is stated as once, few or many, or as a class when expanded; others skip it.

CASSSTSGSTDTQYF	TGTGCCAGCAGCTCAACTAGCGGGAGCACAGATACGCAGTATTTT	TRBV6-4	TRBJ2-3	TRBD2	NA
CASSRRELTDTQYF	TGCGCCAGCAGCCGCCGGGAACTCACAGATACGCAGTATTTT	TRBV5-1	TRBJ2-3	NA	NA
CASSQAGVNTEAFF	TGTGCCAGCAGCCAAGCGGGCGTGAACACTGAAGCTTTCTTT	TRBV3-1/TRBV3-2	TRBJ1-1	NA	once
CATSRMGPPNYGYTF	TGTGCCACCAGCAGGATGGGACCGCCGAACTATGGCTACACCTTC	TRBV15	TRBJ1-2	NA	once
CASRAPRGTQYF	TGTGCCAGCCGGGCCCCCCGGGGGACCCAGTACTTC	TRBV19	TRBJ2-5	NA	NA
CASSPLLAGNYEQYF	TGTGCCAGCAGCCCCTTACTAGCGGGGAACTACGAGCAGTACTTC	TRBV7-2	TRBJ2-7	TRBD2	NA
CASRASGNYNEQFF	TGTGCCAGCCGGGCTAGCGGGAACTACAATGAGCAGTTCTTC	TRBV19	TRBJ2-1	TRBD2	NA
CASSLTGQGNEQFF	TGTGCCAGCAGCTTGACTGGACAGGGGAATGAGCAGTTCTTC	TRBV5-6	TRBJ2-1	TRBD1	few
CASSLSENTEAFF	TGTGCCAGCAGCTTGTCCGAGAACACTGAAGCTTTCTTT	TRBV5-4	TRBJ1-1	NA	once
CSASSIGYTF	TGCAGTGCTAGTAGCATTGGCTACACCTTC	TRBV20-1	TRBJ1-2	NA	NA
CASSQREKLFF	TGTGCCAGCAGCCAAAGGGAAAAACTGTTTTTT	TRBV7-2	TRBJ1-4	NA	NA
CAWSVGIDTQYF	TGTGCCTGGAGTGTCGGGATAGATACGCAGTATTTT	TRBV30	TRBJ2-3	NA	NA
CASRSTPNTEAFF	TGTGCCAGCAGGAGTACCCCGAACACTGAAGCTTTCTTT	TRBV28	TRBJ1-1	NA	NA
CASSSSGLQETQYF	TGCGCCAGCAGCTCCTCCGGACTCCAAGAGACCCAGTACTTC	TRBV5-1	TRBJ2-5	NA	NA
CASSSLQGSGNTIYF	TGCGCCAGCAGCTCGCTACAGGGATCCGGAAACACCATATATTTT	TRBV5-1	TRBJ1-3	NA	NA
CASSAGTSALETQYF	TGTGCCAGCAGCGCGGGGACTAGCGCTCTAGAGACCCAGTACTTC	TRBV9	TRBJ2-5	TRBD2	NA
CASSLVQYMNTEAFF	TGTGCCAGCAGCTTAGTGCAGTACATGAACACTGAAGCTTTCTTT	TRBV7-8	TRBJ1-1	NA	NA
CASSLQGGAYEQYF	TGTGCCAGCAGCTTACAGGGGGGGGCCTACGAGCAGTACTTC	TRBV7-2	TRBJ2-7	NA	NA
CASSFTGGDYGYTF	TGTGCCAGCAGTTTTACAGGGGGGGACTATGGCTACACCTTC	TRBV27	TRBJ1-2	TRBD1	NA
CASSAEHRGGADTQYF	TGTGCCAGCAGCGCCGAACACAGGGGGGGAGCAGATACGCAGTATTTT	TRBV9	TRBJ2-3	NA	NA
CASSLSAGAPTTEAFF	TGTGCCAGCAGTTTATCGGCAGGGGCCCCAACAACTGAAGCTTTCTTT	TRBV28	TRBJ1-1	NA	NA
CASSGGTGTEAFF	TGTGCCAGCAGTGGAGGAACAGGGACTGAAGCTTTCTTT	TRBV2	TRBJ1-1	NA	NA
CASSPWTGGYNYGYTF	TGTGCCAGCAGTCCGTGGACAGGGGGTTATAACTATGGCTACACCTTC	TRBV27	TRBJ1-2	TRBD1	NA
CASRLSGSSYNEQFF	TGTGCCAGCAGACTTAGCGGAAGCTCCTACAATGAGCAGTTCTTC	TRBV28	TRBJ2-1	NA	NA
CAWSQRETQYF	TGTGCCTGGAGCCAAAGGGAGACCCAGTACTTC	TRBV30	TRBJ2-5	NA	NA
CASSQDRLGSSYEQYF	TGCGCCAGCAGCCAAGATCGCCTGGGGAGCTCCTACGAGCAGTACTTC	TRBV4-3	TRBJ2-7	NA	NA
CAIRYGTTANEQYF	TGTGCCATCAGATACGGGACTACCGCGAACGAGCAGTACTTC	TRBV10-3	TRBJ2-7	TRBD2	NA
CASSHPGQRGEQFF	TGCGCCAGCAGCCATCCGGGACAGAGAGGTGAGCAGTTCTTC	TRBV4-1	TRBJ2-1	TRBD1	NA
CASSPPLGQETQYF	TGTGCCAGCTCACCACCCCTCGGCCAAGAGACCCAGTACTTC	TRBV18	TRBJ2-5	NA	NA
CASSFFEGNTEAFF	TGTGCCAGCAGCTTTTTCGAGGGGAACACTGAAGCTTTCTTT	TRBV7-2	TRBJ1-1	NA	few
CASSPPMGGNMNTEAFF	TGTGCCAGCTCACCACCGATGGGTGGGAACATGAACACTGAAGCTTTCTTT	TRBV18	TRBJ1-1	NA	few
CASGLGTDSYNEQFF	TGTGCTAGTGGTTTGGGGACAGACTCCTACAATGAGCAGTTCTTC	TRBV12-5	TRBJ2-1	NA	NA
CASSSTSGSVDEQFF	TGTGCCAGCAGCTCCACTAGCGGGAGTGTGGATGAGCAGTTCTTC	TRBV7-3	TRBJ2-1	TRBD2	NA
CASSQDITGELFF	TGCGCCAGCAGCCAAGATATAACCGGGGAGCTGTTTTTT	TRBV4-3	TRBJ2-2	NA	many
CASNPTERNTEAFF	TGTGCCAGTAATCCGACAGAGAGGAACACTGAAGCTTTCTTT	TRBV19	TRBJ1-1	NA	NA
CASRYDRLNTGELFF	TGTGCCAGCAGATACGACAGATTAAACACCGGGGAGCTGTTTTTT	TRBV5-4	TRBJ2-2	NA	NA
CASSLEGDASVDEQYF	TGTGCCAGCAGCTTAGAGGGGGATGCTTCGGTCGACGAGCAGTACTTC	TRBV11-2	TRBJ2-7	NA	NA
CASSRGLAGAREQFF	TGTGCCAGCAGCCGAGGACTAGCGGGAGCACGGGAGCAGTTCTTC	TRBV14	TRBJ2-1	TRBD2	NA
CASSVDWGGETQYF	TGTGCCAGCAGCGTAGATTGGGGAGGAGAGACCCAGTACTTC	TRBV9	TRBJ2-5	NA	NA
CASSVTDTQYF	TGTGCCAGCTCGGTTACAGATACGCAGTATTTT	TRBV6-5	TRBJ2-3	NA	NA
CASRTRGLAGGNNEQFF	TGTGCCAGCAGGACCCGTGGCTTAGCGGGAGGTAACAATGAGCAGTTCTTC	TRBV27	TRBJ2-1	TRBD2	NA
CASSHPKSGKGTDTQYF	TGTGCCAGCAGCCACCCCAAAAGCGGGAAGGGGACAGATACGCAGTATTTT	TRBV3-1/TRBV3-2	TRBJ2-3	TRBD2	NA
CASSLTAVTDTQYF	TGTGCCAGCAGCCTTACGGCGGTTACAGATACGCAGTATTTT	TRBV7-2	TRBJ2-3	NA	NA
CASSWFGSQYQETQYF	TGCGCCAGCAGCTGGTTTGGTAGCCAATACCAAGAGACCCAGTACTTC	TRBV5-1	TRBJ2-5	NA	NA
CASSSGMHTGELFF	TGTGCCAGCAGTTCAGGGATGCACACCGGGGAGCTGTTTTTT	TRBV6-2/TRBV6-3	TRBJ2-2	NA	few
CASSRESGQNQPQHF	TGTGCCAGCAGCAGGGAATCGGGACAGAATCAGCCCCAGCATTTT	TRBV5-4	TRBJ1-5	TRBD1	NA
CASGLQGSGYTF	TGTGCCAGCGGATTACAGGGTTCTGGCTACACCTTC	TRBV6-6	TRBJ1-2	NA	NA
CASSSGQGILYEQYF	TGTGCCAGCAGCTCCGGACAGGGAATTTTGTACGAGCAGTACTTC	TRBV7-7	TRBJ2-7	TRBD1	NA
CASSAGGPGNEQFF	TGTGCCAGCAGTGCGGGAGGGCCGGGCAATGAGCAGTTCTTC	TRBV28	TRBJ2-1	TRBD2	NA
CASKMMLDNEQFF	TGTGCCAGCAAGATGATGTTGGACAATGAGCAGTTCTTC	TRBV2	TRBJ2-1	NA	NA
CAWNRQTNTEAFF	TGTGCCTGGAATCGACAGACGAACACTGAAGCTTTCTTT	TRBV30	TRBJ1-1	NA	NA
CASSQYNEQFF	TGTGCCAGCAGCCAATACAATGAGCAGTTCTTC	TRBV14	TRBJ2-1	NA	NA
CASSRARNEKLFF	TGTGCCAGCTCACGAGCGCGTAATGAAAAACTGTTTTTT	TRBV18	TRBJ1-4	NA	NA
CASSLGATGELFF	TGTGCCAGCAGCTTAGGGGCCACCGGGGAGCTGTTTTTT	TRBV7-2	TRBJ2-2	NA	NA